This T cell receptor (beta chain) is drawn from a study of CD8+ T cells in alopecia areata. Findings and limits, study-wide: Normal scalp had lower clonality than lesional scalp, with alopecia totalis/universalis lesions showing this most strongly.

This clone was recorded a few times. What it binds is unknown. The CDR3 has 13 amino acids. The V end was cut by 5 bases, the J end by 6 bases, with 14 bases between. Germline V CDR1 and CDR2: SGHTA, FQGNSA. Extracted RNA was reverse transcribed into cDNA, the sequencing template. This table comes from immunoSEQ multiplex PCR, and its TCRdb copy is limited to in-frame clones, with some not included. The sample includes over 100,000 clones, 49% seen only once; the top ten take around 19%. V and J are TRBV7-2 and TRBJ2-7; D is unclear. The input for sequencing was CD8+ T cells sorted from blood, taken at week 0. The clonotype was recovered from a human donor with alopecia areata. The CDR3 region has the DNA TGTGCCAGCAGCCCCTCGGTACGAGGCGAGCAGTACTTC. The encoded protein is CASSPSVRGEQYF.